The count of the clone carrying this T cell receptor (beta chain) is one. The data originate from a study of blood T cell repertoires in COVID-19. Overall study context: T cells, B-cell-depleted T cells, or PBMCs provided the cDNA or gDNA that served as material.

Assay used: immunoSEQ multiplex PCR; TCRdb lists only in-frame clones, some missing. The profile shows some 400,000 clones, around 92% of them singletons. Germline V gene lookup returns CDR1 KGHSH and CDR2 LQKENI. The J segment lost 3 bases and the V segment lost 2 bases, leaving 13 bases of the junction unmatched. The CDR3 runs to 18 residues. Source material: PBMCs or T cells enriched from blood (not recorded which). The chain links TRBV18 to TRBJ2-3, with 8 bases fitting TRBD1. This TCR was recovered from a woman aged 25 to 39 who had recovered from COVID-19. Here the CDR3 DNA reads TGTGCCAGCTCACCAATCATGGACAGGGAGGTGAGGACAGATACGCAGTATTTT. Protein sequence: CASSPIMDREVRTDTQYF. The full variable domain, rest sourced from reference TRBV18 and TRBJ2-3, is NAGVMQNPRHLVRRRGQEARLRCSPMKGHSHVYWYRQLPEEGLKFMVYLQKENIIDESGMPKERFSAEFPKEGPSILRIQQVVRGDSAAYFCASSPIMDREVRTDTQYFGPGTRLTVL.